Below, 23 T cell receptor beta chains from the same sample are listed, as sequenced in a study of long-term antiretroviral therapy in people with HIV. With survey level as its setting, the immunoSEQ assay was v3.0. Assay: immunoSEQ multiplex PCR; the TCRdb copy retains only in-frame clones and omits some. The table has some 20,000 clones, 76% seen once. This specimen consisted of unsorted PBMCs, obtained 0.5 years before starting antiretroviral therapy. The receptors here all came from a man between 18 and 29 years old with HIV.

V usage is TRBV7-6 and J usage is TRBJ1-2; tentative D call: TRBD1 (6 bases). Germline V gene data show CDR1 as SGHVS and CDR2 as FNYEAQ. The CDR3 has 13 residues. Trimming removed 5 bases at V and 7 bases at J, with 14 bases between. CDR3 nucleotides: TGTGCCAGCAGCCACTACAGGGACGTTGGCTACACCTTC. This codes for CASSHYRDVGYTF.

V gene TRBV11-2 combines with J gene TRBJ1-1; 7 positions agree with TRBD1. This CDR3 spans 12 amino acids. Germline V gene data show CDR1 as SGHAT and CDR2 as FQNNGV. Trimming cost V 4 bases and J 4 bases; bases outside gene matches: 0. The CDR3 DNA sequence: TGTGCCAGCAGCTCAGGGGGCACTGAAGCTTTCTTT. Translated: CASSSGGTEAFF.

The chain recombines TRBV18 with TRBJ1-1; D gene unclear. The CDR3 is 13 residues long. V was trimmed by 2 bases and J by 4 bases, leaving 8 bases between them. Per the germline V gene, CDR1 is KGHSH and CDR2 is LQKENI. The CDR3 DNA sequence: TGTGCCAGCTCACCAAGCGGAGGCACTGAAGCTTTCTTT. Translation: CASSPSGGTEAFF. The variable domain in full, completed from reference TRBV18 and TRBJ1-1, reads NAGVMQNPRHLVRRRGQEARLRCSPMKGHSHVYWYRQLPEEGLKFMVYLQKENIIDESGMPKERFSAEFPKEGPSILRIQQVVRGDSAAYFCASSPSGGTEAFFGQGTRLTVV.

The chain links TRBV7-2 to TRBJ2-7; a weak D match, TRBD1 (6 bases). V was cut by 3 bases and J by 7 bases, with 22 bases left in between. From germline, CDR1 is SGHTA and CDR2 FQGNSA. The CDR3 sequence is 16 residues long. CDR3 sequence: CASSLDRDTGSTEQYF. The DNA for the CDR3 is TGTGCCAGCAGCTTGGACCGGGACACCGGTTCAACGGAGCAGTACTTC. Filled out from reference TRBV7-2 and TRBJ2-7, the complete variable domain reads GAGVSQSPSNKVTEKGKDVELRCDPISGHTALYWYRQSLGQGLEFLIYFQGNSAPDKSGLPSDRFSAERTGGSVSTLTIQRTQQEDSAVYLCASSLDRDTGSTEQYFGPGTRLTVT.

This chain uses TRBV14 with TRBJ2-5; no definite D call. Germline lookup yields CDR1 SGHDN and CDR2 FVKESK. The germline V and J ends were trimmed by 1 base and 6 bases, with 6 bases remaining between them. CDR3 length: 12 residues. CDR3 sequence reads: CASSQALQTQYF. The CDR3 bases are TGTGCCAGCAGCCAAGCTCTACAGACCCAGTACTTC.

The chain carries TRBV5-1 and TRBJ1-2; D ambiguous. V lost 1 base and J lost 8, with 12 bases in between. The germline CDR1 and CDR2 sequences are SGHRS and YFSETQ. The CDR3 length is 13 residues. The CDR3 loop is CASSLTRIDGYTF. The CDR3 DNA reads TGCGCCAGCAGCTTGACTCGAATCGACGGCTACACCTTC.

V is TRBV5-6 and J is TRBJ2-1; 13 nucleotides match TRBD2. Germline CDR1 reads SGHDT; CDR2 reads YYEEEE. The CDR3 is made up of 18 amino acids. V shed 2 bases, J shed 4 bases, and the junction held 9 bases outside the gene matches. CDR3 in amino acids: CASSFFLTSGGAYNEQFF. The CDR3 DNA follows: TGTGCCAGCAGCTTTTTCCTCACTAGCGGGGGGGCTTACAATGAGCAGTTCTTC.

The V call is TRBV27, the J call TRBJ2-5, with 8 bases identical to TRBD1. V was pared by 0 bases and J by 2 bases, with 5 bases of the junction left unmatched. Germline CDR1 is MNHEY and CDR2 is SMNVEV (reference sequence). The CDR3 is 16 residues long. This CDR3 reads CASSLSPGGFQETQYF. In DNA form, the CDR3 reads TGTGCCAGCAGTTTATCCCCAGGGGGCTTTCAAGAGACCCAGTACTTC.

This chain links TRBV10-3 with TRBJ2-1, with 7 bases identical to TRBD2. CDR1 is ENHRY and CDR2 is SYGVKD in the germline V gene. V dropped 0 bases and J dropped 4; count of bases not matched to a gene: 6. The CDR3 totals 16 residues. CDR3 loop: CAISESAAGIYNEQFF. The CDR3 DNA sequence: TGTGCCATCAGTGAGTCTGCAGCGGGGATTTACAATGAGCAGTTCTTC.

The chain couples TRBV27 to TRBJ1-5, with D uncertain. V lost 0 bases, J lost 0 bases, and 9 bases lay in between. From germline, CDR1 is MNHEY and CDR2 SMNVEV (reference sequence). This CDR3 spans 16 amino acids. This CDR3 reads CASSLSPGSSNQPQHF. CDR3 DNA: TGTGCCAGCAGTTTATCGCCAGGCAGTAGCAATCAGCCCCAGCATTTT.

The CDR3: CASSIDNSYEQYF. In DNA form, the CDR3 reads TGTGCCAGTAGTATAGACAACTCCTACGAGCAGTACTTC. The chain is built from TRBV19 and TRBJ2-7; no clear D gene. The V gene's germline CDR1 is LNHDA and CDR2 SQIVND (reference sequence). The CDR3 covers 13 residues. Deletions cut 0 bases from V and 0 bases from J, with 3 bases between.

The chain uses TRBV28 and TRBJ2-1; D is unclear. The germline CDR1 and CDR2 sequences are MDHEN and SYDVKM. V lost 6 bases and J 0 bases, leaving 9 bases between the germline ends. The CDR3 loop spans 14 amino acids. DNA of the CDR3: TGTGCCAGCAGAAGTAGTCTCTCCTACAATGAGCAGTTCTTC. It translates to CASRSSLSYNEQFF. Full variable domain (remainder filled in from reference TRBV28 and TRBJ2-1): DVKVTQSSRYLVKRTGEKVFLECVQDMDHENMFWYRQDPGLGLRLIYFSYDVKMKEKGDIPEGYSVSREKKERFSLILESASTNQTSMYLCASRSSLSYNEQFFGPGTRLTVL.

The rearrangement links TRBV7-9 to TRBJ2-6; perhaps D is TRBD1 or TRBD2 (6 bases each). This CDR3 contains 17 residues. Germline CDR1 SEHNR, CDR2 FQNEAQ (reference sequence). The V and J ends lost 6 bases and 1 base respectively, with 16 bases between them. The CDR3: CASSSGGGLSGANVLTF. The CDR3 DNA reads TGTGCCAGCAGTTCCGGGGGCGGGCTATCTGGGGCCAACGTCCTGACTTTC.

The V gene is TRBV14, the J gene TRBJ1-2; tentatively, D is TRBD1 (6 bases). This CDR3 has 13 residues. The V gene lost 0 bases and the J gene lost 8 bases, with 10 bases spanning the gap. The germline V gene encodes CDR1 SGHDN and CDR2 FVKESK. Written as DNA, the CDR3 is TGTGCCAGCAGCCAAGAGGGGGGCCGGGGCTACACCTTC. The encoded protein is CASSQEGGRGYTF.

The CDR3 loop reads CASSRHGTSGSGEQYF. The CDR3 coding sequence is TGTGCCAGTAGTCGCCATGGGACTAGCGGGAGTGGTGAGCAGTACTTC. This chain uses TRBV19 with TRBJ2-7; 14 nucleotides line up with TRBD2. Per germline, CDR1 LNHDA and CDR2 SQIVND (reference sequence). The V segment lost 5 bases and the J segment 7 bases; nucleotides outside the gene matches: 10. This CDR3 is built from 16 residues.

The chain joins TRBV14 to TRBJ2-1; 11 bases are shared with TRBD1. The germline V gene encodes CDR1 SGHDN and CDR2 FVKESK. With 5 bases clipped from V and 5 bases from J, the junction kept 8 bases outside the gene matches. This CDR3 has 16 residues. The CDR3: CASSLIPGQGDNEQFF. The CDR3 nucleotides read TGTGCCAGCAGCTTAATCCCGGGACAGGGGGACAATGAGCAGTTCTTC.

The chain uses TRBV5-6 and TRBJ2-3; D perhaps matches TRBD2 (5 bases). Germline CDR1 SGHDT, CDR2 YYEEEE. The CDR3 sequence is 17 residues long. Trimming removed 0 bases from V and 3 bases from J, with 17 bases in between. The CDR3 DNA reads TGTGCCAGCAGCTTGGCGGGTAGGTCCGGCGGGACAGATACGCAGTATTTT. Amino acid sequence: CASSLAGRSGGTDTQYF.

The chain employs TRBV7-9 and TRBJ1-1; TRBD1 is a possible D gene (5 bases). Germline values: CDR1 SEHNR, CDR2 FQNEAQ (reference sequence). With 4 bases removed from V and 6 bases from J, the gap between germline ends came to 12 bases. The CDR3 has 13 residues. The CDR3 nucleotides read TGTGCCAGCAGCTGGCGGGACGGCGCTGAAGCTTTCTTT. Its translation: CASSWRDGAEAFF. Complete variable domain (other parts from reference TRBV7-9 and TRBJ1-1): DTGVSQNPRHKITKRGQNVTFRCDPISEHNRLYWYRQTLGQGPEFLTYFQNEAQLEKSRLLSDRFSAERPKGSFSTLEIQRTEQGDSAMYLCASSWRDGAEAFFGQGTRLTVV.

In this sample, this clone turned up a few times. The DNA for the CDR3 is TGTGCCAGCAGCTTAACCCCTCTAGGAGATACGCAGTATTTT. Its protein is CASSLTPLGDTQYF. The rearrangement joins TRBV5-4 to TRBJ2-3; no clear D gene. V was shortened by 2 bases and J by 5 bases, with 12 bases between the two germline ends. CDR1 SGHNT and CDR2 YYREEE come from the germline V gene (reference sequence). The CDR3 sequence is 14 residues long.

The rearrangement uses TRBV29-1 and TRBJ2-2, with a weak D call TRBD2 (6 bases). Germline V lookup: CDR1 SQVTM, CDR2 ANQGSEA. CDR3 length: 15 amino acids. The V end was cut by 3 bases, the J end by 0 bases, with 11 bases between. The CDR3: CSVEEGPANTGELFF. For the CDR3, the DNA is TGCAGCGTTGAGGAGGGGCCCGCGAACACCGGGGAGCTGTTTTTT.

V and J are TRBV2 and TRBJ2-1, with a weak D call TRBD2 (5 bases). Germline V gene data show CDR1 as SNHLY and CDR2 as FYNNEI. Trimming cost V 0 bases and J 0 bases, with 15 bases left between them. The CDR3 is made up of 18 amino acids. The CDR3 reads CASSEALFGGPSYNEQFF. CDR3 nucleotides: TGTGCCAGCAGTGAAGCGCTTTTTGGCGGGCCCTCCTACAATGAGCAGTTCTTC.

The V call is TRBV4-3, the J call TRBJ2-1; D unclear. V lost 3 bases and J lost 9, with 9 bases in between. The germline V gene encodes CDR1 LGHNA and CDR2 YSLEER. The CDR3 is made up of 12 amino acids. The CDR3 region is CASSHRVGEQFF. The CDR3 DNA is TGCGCCAGCAGCCATCGGGTGGGTGAGCAGTTCTTC.

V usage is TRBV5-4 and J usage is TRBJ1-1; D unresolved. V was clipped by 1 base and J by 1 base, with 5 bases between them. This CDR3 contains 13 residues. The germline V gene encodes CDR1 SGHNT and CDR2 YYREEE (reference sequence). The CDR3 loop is CASSLTRNTEAFF. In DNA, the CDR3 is TGTGCCAGCAGCTTGACCCGGAACACTGAAGCTTTCTTT.